The clone carrying this T cell receptor (beta chain) occurred many times. The entry originates in a study of T-cell reconstitution after alpha-beta-depleted transplantation in children. Unique molecular identifiers were incorporated into the prepared TCRbeta library. Each CDR3 protein gets one entry after TCRdb re-called the PCR reads with MiXCR. Of 250,000 to 300,000 distinct CDR3 sequences in the sample, roughly a tenth were seen once. Trimming took 5 bases from V and 11 from J, leaving 29 bases between them. Germline assignment: CDR1 MDHEN and CDR2 SYDVKM. The CDR3 consists of 17 residues. This sequence joins TRBV28 and TRBJ2-3; maybe TRBD2 (6 bases). The receptor was derived from a boy younger than two with acute myeloid leukemia, due to receive a stem cell transplant. Here the sequenced sample was PBMCs, taken before TCRalphabeta/CD19-depleted stem cell transplant. CDR3 amino acids: CASSPVGRGWDLRGQYF. CDR3 DNA sequence: TGTGCCAGCAGTCCCGTGGGGCGGGGATGGGATCTTCGTGGGCAGTATTTT.